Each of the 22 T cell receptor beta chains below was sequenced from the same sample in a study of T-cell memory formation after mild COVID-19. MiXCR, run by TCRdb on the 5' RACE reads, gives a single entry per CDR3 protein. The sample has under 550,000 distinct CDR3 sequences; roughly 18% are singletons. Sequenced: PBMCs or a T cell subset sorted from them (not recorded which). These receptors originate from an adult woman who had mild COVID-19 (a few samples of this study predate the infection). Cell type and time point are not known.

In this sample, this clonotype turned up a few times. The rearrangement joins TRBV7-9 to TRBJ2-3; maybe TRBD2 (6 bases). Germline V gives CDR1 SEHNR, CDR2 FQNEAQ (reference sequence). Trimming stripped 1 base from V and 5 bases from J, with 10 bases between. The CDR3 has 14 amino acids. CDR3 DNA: TGTGCCAGCAGCTTAGTAAGCGGGCAAGATACGCAGTATTTT. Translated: CASSLVSGQDTQYF.

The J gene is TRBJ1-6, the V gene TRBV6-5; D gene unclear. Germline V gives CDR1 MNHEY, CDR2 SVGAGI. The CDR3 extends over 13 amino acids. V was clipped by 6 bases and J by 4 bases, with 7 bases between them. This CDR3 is CASSREYNSPLHF. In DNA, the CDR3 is TGTGCCAGCAGCCGGGAGTATAATTCACCCCTCCACTTT.

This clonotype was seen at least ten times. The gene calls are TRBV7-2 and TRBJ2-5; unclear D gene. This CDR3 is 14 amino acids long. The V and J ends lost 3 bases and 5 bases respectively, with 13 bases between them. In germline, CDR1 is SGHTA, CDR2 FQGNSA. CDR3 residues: CASSFGRHRETQYF. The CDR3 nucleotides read TGTGCCAGCAGCTTCGGACGGCACCGGGAGACCCAGTACTTC.

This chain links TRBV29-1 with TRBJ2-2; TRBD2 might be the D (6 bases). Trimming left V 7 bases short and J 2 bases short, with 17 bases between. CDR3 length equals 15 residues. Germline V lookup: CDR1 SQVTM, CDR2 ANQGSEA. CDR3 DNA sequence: TGCAGCGCCGTACGGGGGACCCTTAACACCGGGGAGCTGTTTTTT. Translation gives CSAVRGTLNTGELFF.

The CDR3 DNA follows: TGTGCCAGCAGCCCTCCGGGACAGCACTTCTATGGCTACACCTTC. Translating gives CASSPPGQHFYGYTF. The V and J genes are TRBV7-8 and TRBJ1-2, with TRBD1 identical over 7 bases. V dropped 5 bases and J dropped 4; count of bases not matched to a gene: 10. The CDR3 is made up of 15 amino acids. The germline CDR1 and CDR2 sequences are SGHVS and FQNEAQ.

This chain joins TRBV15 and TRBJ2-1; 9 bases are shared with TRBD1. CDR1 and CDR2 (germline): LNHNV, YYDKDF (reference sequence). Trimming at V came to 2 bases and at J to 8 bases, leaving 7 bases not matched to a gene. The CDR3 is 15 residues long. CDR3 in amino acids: CATSRPGQGIDEQFF. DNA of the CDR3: TGTGCCACCAGCAGACCGGGACAGGGTATAGATGAGCAGTTCTTC.

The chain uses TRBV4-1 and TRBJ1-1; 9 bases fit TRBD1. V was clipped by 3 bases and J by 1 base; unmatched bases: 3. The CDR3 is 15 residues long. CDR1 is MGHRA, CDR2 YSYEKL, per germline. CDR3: CASSQTGGPNTEAFF. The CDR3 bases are TGCGCCAGCAGCCAGACAGGGGGGCCGAACACTGAAGCTTTCTTT.

The CDR3 loop is CASSINRGANTEAFF. The CDR3 DNA reads TGCGCCAGCAGCATCAACAGGGGCGCCAACACTGAAGCTTTCTTT. The chain combines TRBV5-1 with TRBJ1-1, with 7 nucleotides matching TRBD1. This CDR3 spans 15 amino acids. V shed 4 bases and J 2 bases; nucleotides not matched to a gene: 8. CDR1 and CDR2 from the germline V gene are SGHRS and YFSETQ.

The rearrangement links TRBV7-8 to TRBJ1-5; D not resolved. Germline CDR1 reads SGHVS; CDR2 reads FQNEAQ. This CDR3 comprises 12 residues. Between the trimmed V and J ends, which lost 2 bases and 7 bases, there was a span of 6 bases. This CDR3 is CASSLNRQPQHF. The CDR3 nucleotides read TGTGCCAGCAGCTTAAACCGGCAGCCCCAGCATTTT.

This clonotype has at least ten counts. CDR3 protein: CASSPTKGAREQYF. CDR3 nucleotide sequence: TGCGCCAGCAGCCCTACAAAGGGGGCACGCGAGCAGTACTTC. V and J are TRBV4-1 and TRBJ2-7; the match to TRBD1 covers 7 bases. The CDR3 runs 14 residues. Trimming removed 4 bases from V and 6 bases from J; junction bases left unmatched: 9. Per the germline V gene, CDR1 is MGHRA and CDR2 is YSYEKL.

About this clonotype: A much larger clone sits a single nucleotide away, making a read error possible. CDR3 sequence: CASSERGWNTGELFF. For the CDR3, the DNA is TGTGCCAGCAGTGAGCGGGGTTGGAACACCGGGGAGCTGTTTTTT. The V call is TRBV2, the J call TRBJ2-2, with D possibly being TRBD2 (6 bases). The V end lost 3 bases, the J end lost 1 base, and 9 bases lay between the germline ends. Germline-derived CDR1 and CDR2 are SNHLY and FYNNEI. CDR3 length: 15 residues.

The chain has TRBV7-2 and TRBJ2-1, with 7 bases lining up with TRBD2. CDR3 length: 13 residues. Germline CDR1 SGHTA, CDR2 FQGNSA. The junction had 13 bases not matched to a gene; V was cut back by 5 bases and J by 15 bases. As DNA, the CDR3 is TGTGCCAGCAGCGTAATACTAGCGCAAGCCCCGTTCTTC. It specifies CASSVILAQAPFF.

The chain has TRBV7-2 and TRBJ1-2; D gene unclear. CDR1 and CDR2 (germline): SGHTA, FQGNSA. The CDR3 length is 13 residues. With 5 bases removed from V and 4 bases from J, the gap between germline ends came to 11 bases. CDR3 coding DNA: TGTGCCAGCAGCCCCGACAAATTCTATGGCTACACCTTC. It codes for CASSPDKFYGYTF. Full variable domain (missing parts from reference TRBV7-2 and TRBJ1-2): GAGVSQSPSNKVTEKGKDVELRCDPISGHTALYWYRQSLGQGLEFLIYFQGNSAPDKSGLPSDRFSAERTGGSVSTLTIQRTQQEDSAVYLCASSPDKFYGYTFGSGTRLTVV.

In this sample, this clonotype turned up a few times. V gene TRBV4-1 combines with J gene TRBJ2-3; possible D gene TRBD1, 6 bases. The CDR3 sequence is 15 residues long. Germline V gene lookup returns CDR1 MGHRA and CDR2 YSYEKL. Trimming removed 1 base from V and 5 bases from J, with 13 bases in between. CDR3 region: CASSQVGARGDTQYF. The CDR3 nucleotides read TGCGCCAGCAGCCAAGTGGGGGCCAGAGGAGATACGCAGTATTTT.

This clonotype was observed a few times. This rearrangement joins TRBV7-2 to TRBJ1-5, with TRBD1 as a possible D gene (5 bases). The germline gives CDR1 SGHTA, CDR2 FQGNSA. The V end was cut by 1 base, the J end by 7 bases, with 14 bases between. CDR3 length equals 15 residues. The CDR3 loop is CASSLVASGTQPQHF. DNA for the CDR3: TGTGCCAGCAGCTTAGTGGCGTCAGGGACGCAGCCCCAGCATTTT. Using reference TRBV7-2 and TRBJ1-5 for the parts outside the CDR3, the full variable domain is GAGVSQSPSNKVTEKGKDVELRCDPISGHTALYWYRQSLGQGLEFLIYFQGNSAPDKSGLPSDRFSAERTGGSVSTLTIQRTQQEDSAVYLCASSLVASGTQPQHFGDGTRLSIL.

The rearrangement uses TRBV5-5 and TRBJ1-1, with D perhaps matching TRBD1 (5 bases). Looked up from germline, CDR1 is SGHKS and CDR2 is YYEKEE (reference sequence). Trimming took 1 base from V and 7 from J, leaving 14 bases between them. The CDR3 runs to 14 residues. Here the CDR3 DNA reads TGTGCCAGCAGCTTGCCCGGGAGGGGCCTTGAAGCTTTCTTT. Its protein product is CASSLPGRGLEAFF.

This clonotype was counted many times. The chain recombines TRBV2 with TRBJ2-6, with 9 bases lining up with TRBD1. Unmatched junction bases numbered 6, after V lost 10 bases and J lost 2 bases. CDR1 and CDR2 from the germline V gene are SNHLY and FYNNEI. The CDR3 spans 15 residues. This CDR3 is CATLRDRAGANVLTF. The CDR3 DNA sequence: TGTGCCACCCTCCGGGACAGGGCTGGGGCCAACGTCCTGACTTTC.

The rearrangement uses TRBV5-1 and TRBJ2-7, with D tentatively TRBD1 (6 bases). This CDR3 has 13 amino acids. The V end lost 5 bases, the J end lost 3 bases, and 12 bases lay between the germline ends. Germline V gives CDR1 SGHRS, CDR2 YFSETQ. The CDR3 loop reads CASSLPTGYEQYF. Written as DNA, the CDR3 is TGCGCCAGCAGTTTGCCGACAGGCTACGAGCAGTACTTC.

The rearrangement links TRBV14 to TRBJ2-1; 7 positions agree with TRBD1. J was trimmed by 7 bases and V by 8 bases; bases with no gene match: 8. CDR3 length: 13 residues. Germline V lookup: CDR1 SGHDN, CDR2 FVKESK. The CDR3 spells CASWDSLGNEQFF. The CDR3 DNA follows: TGTGCCAGCTGGGACAGCTTGGGGAATGAGCAGTTCTTC.

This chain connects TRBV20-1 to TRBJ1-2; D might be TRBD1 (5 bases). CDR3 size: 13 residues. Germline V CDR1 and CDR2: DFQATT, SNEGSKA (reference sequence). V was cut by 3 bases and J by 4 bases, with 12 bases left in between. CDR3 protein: CSASPGLGYGYTF. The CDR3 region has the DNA TGCAGTGCTAGTCCAGGGCTAGGCTATGGCTACACCTTC.

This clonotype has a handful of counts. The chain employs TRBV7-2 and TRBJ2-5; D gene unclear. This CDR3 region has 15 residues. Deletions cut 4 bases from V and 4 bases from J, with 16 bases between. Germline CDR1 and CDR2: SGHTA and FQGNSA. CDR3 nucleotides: TGTGCCAGCAGCTCTTCTGTGGAAAGGAGAGAGACCCAGTACTTC. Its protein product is CASSSSVERRETQYF.

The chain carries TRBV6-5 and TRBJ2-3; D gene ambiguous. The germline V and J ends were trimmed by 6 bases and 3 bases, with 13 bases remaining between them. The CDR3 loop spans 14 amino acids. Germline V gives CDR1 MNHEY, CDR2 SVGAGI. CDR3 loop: CASSKHGWTDTQYF. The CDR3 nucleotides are TGTGCCAGCAGCAAGCATGGGTGGACAGATACGCAGTATTTT.